These T cell receptor beta chains were read from a single sample in a study of patients and donors after allogeneic stem cell transplantation. TCRdb independently ran MiXCR on the RT-PCR reads; one entry per CDR3 protein. In the table there are over 200,000 distinct CDR3 sequences, 35% to 45% of which are singletons. Sample: blood, either unsorted or a sorted T cell fraction (not recorded which). These receptors were taken from a human donor who was either an allogeneic HSCT recipient or a stem cell or donor lymphocyte infusion donor (not recorded which). It is not recorded whose cells these are; they may come from a transplant donor. Each CDR3 is given with its conserved first and last residue. Each record gives: V gene, clone size, D gene, J gene, CDR3 protein, CDR3 DNA. D genes are given only for firm matches. Size tells how often a clone was seen (once, few, many) or the class of an expanded clone, and some rows leave it out.

TRBV6-6	few	.	TRBJ1-3	CASSYSERGNTIYF	TGTGCCAGCAGTTACTCCGAGAGGGGAAACACCATATATTTT
TRBV7-9	.	TRBD1	TRBJ1-4	CASSLVGHRGEKLFF	TGTGCCAGCAGCTTAGTGGGACACAGGGGGGAAAAACTGTTTTTT
TRBV5-1	.	.	TRBJ1-6	CASSLGGRPSSYNSPLHF	TGCGCCAGCAGCCTTGGAGGCAGACCGAGCTCCTATAATTCACCCCTCCACTTT
TRBV2	.	TRBD1	TRBJ1-4	CASSSRTRGEKLFF	TGTGCCAGCAGTTCAAGAACCAGGGGGGAAAAACTGTTTTTT
TRBV28	.	.	TRBJ2-7	CASSSSSYEQYF	TGTGCCAGCAGTTCAAGCTCCTACGAGCAGTACTTC
TRBV11-2	.	TRBD1	TRBJ1-2	CASSLDRGQDHGYTF	TGTGCCAGCAGCTTAGATCGGGGACAGGACCATGGCTACACCTTC
TRBV12-3/TRBV12-4	.	TRBD1	TRBJ2-5	CASSPSRQGRETQYF	TGTGCCAGCAGTCCAAGTAGACAGGGTAGAGAGACCCAGTACTTC
TRBV6-2/TRBV6-3	.	.	TRBJ2-1	CASRRSSYNEQFF	TGTGCCAGCAGGAGAAGCTCCTACAATGAGCAGTTCTTC
TRBV5-6	few	.	TRBJ1-6	CASSPLQGPYSTLHF	TGTGCCAGCAGCCCACTCCAAGGCCCTTATTCAACCCTCCACTTT
TRBV2	.	TRBD1	TRBJ1-2	CASEGTGRDYGYTF	TGTGCCAGCGAGGGGACAGGGAGGGACTATGGCTACACCTTC
TRBV21-1	few	.	TRBJ2-1	CASSNGCSGPFYNEQFF	TGTGCCAGCAGCAACGGGTGTTCCGGGCCGTTCTACAATGAGCAGTTCTTC
TRBV5-1	.	TRBD1	TRBJ1-2	CASSPTGTNPYGYTF	TGCGCCAGCAGCCCGACAGGGACCAACCCCTATGGCTACACCTTC
TRBV28	.	.	TRBJ2-3	CASSFPRVNTQYF	TGTGCCAGCAGTTTCCCCAGGGTAAATACGCAGTATTTT
TRBV5-1	.	TRBD2	TRBJ2-5	CASSLRASGPQETQYF	TGCGCCAGCAGCTTGAGGGCTAGCGGCCCCCAAGAGACCCAGTACTTC
TRBV20-1	.	.	TRBJ1-5	CSARDPLRGPNNQPQHF	TGCAGTGCTAGAGATCCACTGAGAGGACCAAACAATCAGCCCCAGCATTTT
TRBV29-1	.	.	TRBJ1-2	CSAPEGGVSGYTF	TGCAGCGCTCCAGAAGGGGGTGTAAGTGGCTACACCTTC
TRBV12-3/TRBV12-4	few	.	TRBJ2-3	CASSLTRINTDTQYF	TGTGCCAGCAGTCTAACGCGGATAAACACAGATACGCAGTATTTT